This TCR beta chain appears in the sequencing data of a study of T cell responses to AZD1222 COVID-19 vaccine. The CDR3 spans 13 residues. V trimming: 3 bases; J trimming: 9 bases; junction bases outside the gene matches: 5. Only one count was recorded for this clone. Its antigen is still unknown. Repertoires were generated with immunoSEQ multiplex PCR, while TCRdb's copy carries only in-frame clones and drops some. The sample lists 100,000 to 150,000 clones, over 90% seen once, with approximately 5.4% in the top ten. Study results and caveats: CD4 TCRs associated with vaccination spanned spike, dominating at 160-218 and 743-854.

The specimen comprised peripheral blood, sampled on day 0 of AZD1222 vaccination. The origin of this receptor is an adult in good health. The chain carries TRBV12-3 or TRBV12-4 and TRBJ2-1; the match to TRBD1 covers 7 bases. This CDR3 reads CASSLATGVEQFF. As DNA, the CDR3 is TGTGCCAGCAGTTTGGCCACAGGGGTTGAGCAGTTCTTC.